Below, 10 T cell receptor beta chains from the same sample are listed, as sequenced in a study of PD-1 blockade in classical Hodgkin lymphoma. Produced via immunoSEQ multiplex PCR; TCRdb's table is partial and in-frame only. Of about 20,000 clones listed, approximately 80% are singletons. Time point meaning: cycle 4 day 1 (C4D1), after 6 weeks of nivolumab. There was relapse after autologous stem cell transplantation in every patient, and there was variation in brentuximab vedotin exposure. Researchers pulled CD8+ T cells out of thawed PBMCs using magnetic negative selection. The material was CD8+ T cells from blood, obtained before the fourth cycle of nivolumab. The receptors here all came from a human donor with classical Hodgkin lymphoma.

The chain links TRBV4-1 to TRBJ1-2; 8 positions match TRBD1. Germline lookup yields CDR1 MGHRA and CDR2 YSYEKL. V shed 0 bases, J shed 8 bases, and the junction held 8 bases outside the gene matches. The CDR3 is 15 amino acids. The CDR3: CASSQEPTGGGGYTF. As DNA, the CDR3 is TGCGCCAGCAGCCAAGAGCCTACAGGGGGAGGGGGCTACACCTTC.

J is TRBJ2-2 and V is TRBV5-6; perhaps TRBD2 as D (6 bases). The CDR3 has 14 amino acids. The V end was cut by 4 bases, the J end by 2 bases, with 9 bases between. CDR1 is SGHDT, CDR2 YYEEEE, per germline. The CDR3 protein is CASSTGVNTGELFF. For the CDR3, the DNA is TGTGCCAGCAGCACGGGGGTTAACACCGGGGAGCTGTTTTTT.

This chain connects TRBV5-6 to TRBJ2-5; the D gene is possibly TRBD2 (5 bases). The CDR3 loop spans 17 amino acids. Germline loops: CDR1 SGHDT, CDR2 YYEEEE. V lost 6 bases, J lost 2 bases, and 23 bases lay in between. CDR3 in amino acids: CASTDLQKTIKQETQYF. DNA for the CDR3: TGTGCCAGCACCGATCTACAGAAGACTATTAAACAAGAGACCCAGTACTTC.

The V call is TRBV5-8, the J call TRBJ1-6; 8 bases align to TRBD1. The CDR3 totals 18 residues. In germline, CDR1 is SGHTS, CDR2 YDEGEE. V trimming: 4 bases; J trimming: 5 bases; junction bases outside the gene matches: 14. The CDR3 reads CASSQNPGTGLHNSPLHF. The CDR3 nucleotides read TGTGCCAGCAGCCAGAACCCCGGGACAGGTCTCCATAATTCACCCCTCCACTTT. Based on the CDR3 plus reference TRBV5-8 and TRBJ1-6, the full variable domain is EAGVTQSPTHLIKTRGQQATLRCSPISGHTSVYWYQQALGLGLQFLLWYDEGEERNRGNFPPRFSGRQFPNYSSELNVNALELEDSALYLCASSQNPGTGLHNSPLHFGNGTRLTVT.

V and J are TRBV11-3 and TRBJ2-7; D gene unclear. The V gene lost 4 bases and the J gene lost 5 bases, with 12 bases spanning the gap. Germline V gene lookup returns CDR1 SGHNT and CDR2 YENEEA. This CDR3 spans 13 amino acids. CDR3 nucleotides: TGTGCCAGCAGCTCTGGGCCTTGGGACGAGCAGTACTTC. Translated, it gives CASSSGPWDEQYF.

J is TRBJ2-1 and V is TRBV27; D is possibly TRBD1 (5 bases). The V end lost 6 bases, the J end lost 16 bases, and 19 bases lay between the germline ends. The CDR3 is 12 amino acids. From germline, CDR1 is MNHEY and CDR2 SMNVEV (reference sequence). DNA for the CDR3: TGTGCCAGCAGCTTGACCCAGGGAAATTGTTTCTTC. Its protein is CASSLTQGNCFF.

The V gene is TRBV6-5, the J gene TRBJ2-1, with a weak D call TRBD2 (6 bases). The germline V gene has CDR1 MNHEY and CDR2 SVGAGI. CDR3 size: 13 residues. V lost 3 bases to trimming and J lost 6 bases, with 9 bases between them. CDR3 loop: CASSYGTFNEQFF. As DNA, the CDR3 is TGTGCCAGCAGTTATGGGACTTTCAATGAGCAGTTCTTC.

This clone was seen once. This chain joins TRBV2 and TRBJ1-3, with D possibly being TRBD1 (6 bases). The CDR3 spans 15 residues. Germline loops: CDR1 SNHLY, CDR2 FYNNEI. Between the trimmed V and J ends, which lost 3 bases and 0 bases, there was a span of 9 bases. The chain's CDR3 is CASSEGHPSGNTIYF. The CDR3 DNA reads as TGTGCCAGCAGTGAGGGACATCCCTCTGGAAACACCATATATTTT.

The sample holds a few counts of this clone. Because the CDR3's place on the DNA is in doubt, the DNA is left out and the CDR3 is given as listed by TCRdb. This chain uses TRBV4-1 with TRBJ1-6. Germline V gives CDR1 MGHRA, CDR2 YSYEKL. Termini included, the CDR3 measures 17 amino acids. The CDR3 sequence is CASSHVFWRRNNSPLHF.

V usage is TRBV4-1 and J usage is TRBJ2-3; D is perhaps TRBD2 (6 bases). V was pared by 5 bases and J by 1 base, with 16 bases between. The CDR3 is 16 residues long. Germline V gene sequence: CDR1 MGHRA, CDR2 YSYEKL. The CDR3 bases are TGCGCCAGCAGCGTTCTATGGGAGGCCGGCACAGATACGCAGTATTTT. It yields the protein CASSVLWEAGTDTQYF.